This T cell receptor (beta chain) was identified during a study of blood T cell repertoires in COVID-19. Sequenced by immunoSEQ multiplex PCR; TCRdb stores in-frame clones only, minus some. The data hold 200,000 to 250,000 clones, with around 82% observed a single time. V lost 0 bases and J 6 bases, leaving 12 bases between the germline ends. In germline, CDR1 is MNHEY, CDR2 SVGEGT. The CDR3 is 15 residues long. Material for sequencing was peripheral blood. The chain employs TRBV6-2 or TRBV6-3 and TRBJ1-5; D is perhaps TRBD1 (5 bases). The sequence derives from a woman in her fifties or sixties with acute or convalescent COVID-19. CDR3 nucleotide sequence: TGTGCCAGCAGTTACTCCGGGGGGGTGGGTCAGCCCCAGCATTTT. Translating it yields CASSYSGGVGQPQHF.